This is a list of T cell receptor beta chains from one sample in a study of yellow fever vaccine responses in identical twins. TCRdb re-called the RT-PCR reads with MiXCR, one entry per CDR3 protein. In the table there are some 20,000 distinct CDR3 sequences, nearly 70% of which are singletons. The specimen comprised T cells from blood (PBMCs), unsorted or a sorted subset (not recorded which), sampled before or after yellow fever vaccination (not recorded which). The receptors were gathered from a woman in her late teens or twenties who received the yellow fever vaccine. Each CDR3 is given with its conserved first and last residue. The D gene is left open where the match is weak. Size is omitted from some rows. Given values are once, few, many or a class for expanded clones.

TRBV18	TRBD2	once	TRBJ2-1	CASSLSGGHGEQFF	TGTGCCAGCTCACTCTCGGGGGGGCATGGTGAGCAGTTCTTC
TRBV4-1	TRBD2	.	TRBJ2-5	CASSTSSGRTETQYF	TGCGCCAGCAGCACGTCTAGCGGGAGGACTGAGACCCAGTACTTC
TRBV5-1	.	few	TRBJ1-1	CASSSNTEAFF	TGCGCCAGCAGCTCCAACACTGAAGCTTTCTTT
TRBV5-1	.	.	TRBJ2-5	CASSYRAAQETQYF	TGCGCCAGCAGCTACAGGGCAGCCCAAGAGACCCAGTACTTC
TRBV6-1	TRBD2	.	TRBJ2-3	CASSPTTSGVMQYF	TGTGCCAGCAGTCCGACAACTAGCGGGGTAATGCAGTATTTT
TRBV15	.	.	TRBJ1-3	CATSRDRGGNTIYF	TGTGCCACCAGCAGAGACAGGGGCGGAAACACCATATATTTT
TRBV10-3	.	.	TRBJ1-5	CAISAGSYGNQPQHF	TGTGCCATCAGTGCAGGGAGTTATGGCAATCAGCCCCAGCATTTT
TRBV20-1	.	.	TRBJ1-5	CSARAAVSSNQPQHF	TGCAGTGCTAGAGCAGCGGTCAGTAGCAATCAGCCCCAGCATTTT
TRBV4-1	.	few	TRBJ2-2	CASSQGLGTGELFF	TGCGCCAGCAGCCAAGGTTTAGGGACCGGGGAGCTGTTTTTT
TRBV11-3	.	.	TRBJ1-1	CASSSSDRGAKTEAFF	TGTGCCAGCAGCTCTTCAGATCGGGGGGCGAAGACTGAAGCTTTCTTT